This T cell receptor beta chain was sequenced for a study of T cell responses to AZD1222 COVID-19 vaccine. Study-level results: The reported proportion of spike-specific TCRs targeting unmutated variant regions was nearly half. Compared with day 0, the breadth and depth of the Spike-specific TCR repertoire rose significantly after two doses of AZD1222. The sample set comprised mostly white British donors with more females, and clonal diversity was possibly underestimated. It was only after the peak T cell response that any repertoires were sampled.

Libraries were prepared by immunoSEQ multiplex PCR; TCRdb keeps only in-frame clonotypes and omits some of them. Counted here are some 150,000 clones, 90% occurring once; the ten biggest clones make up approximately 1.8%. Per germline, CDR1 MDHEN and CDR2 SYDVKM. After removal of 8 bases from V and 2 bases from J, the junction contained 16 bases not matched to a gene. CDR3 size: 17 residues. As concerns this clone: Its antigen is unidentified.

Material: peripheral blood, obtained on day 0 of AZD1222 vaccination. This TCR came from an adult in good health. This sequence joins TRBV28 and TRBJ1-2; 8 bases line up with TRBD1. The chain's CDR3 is CASLSDRAKLLNYGYTF. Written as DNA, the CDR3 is TGTGCCAGCTTGTCGGACAGGGCGAAGCTGTTGAACTATGGCTACACCTTC.